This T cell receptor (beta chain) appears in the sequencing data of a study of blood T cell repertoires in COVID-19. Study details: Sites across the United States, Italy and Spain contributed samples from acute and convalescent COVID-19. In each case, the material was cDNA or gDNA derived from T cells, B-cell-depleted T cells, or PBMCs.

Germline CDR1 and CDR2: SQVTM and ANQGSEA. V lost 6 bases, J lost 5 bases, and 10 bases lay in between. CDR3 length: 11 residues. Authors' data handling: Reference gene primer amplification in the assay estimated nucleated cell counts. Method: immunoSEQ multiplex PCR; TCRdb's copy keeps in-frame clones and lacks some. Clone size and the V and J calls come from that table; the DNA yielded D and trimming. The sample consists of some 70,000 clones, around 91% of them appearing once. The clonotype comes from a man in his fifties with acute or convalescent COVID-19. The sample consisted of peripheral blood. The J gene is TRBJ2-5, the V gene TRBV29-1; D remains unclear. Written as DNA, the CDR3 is TGCAGCGTATCAGAAACGGAGACCCAGTACTTC. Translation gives CSVSETETQYF.